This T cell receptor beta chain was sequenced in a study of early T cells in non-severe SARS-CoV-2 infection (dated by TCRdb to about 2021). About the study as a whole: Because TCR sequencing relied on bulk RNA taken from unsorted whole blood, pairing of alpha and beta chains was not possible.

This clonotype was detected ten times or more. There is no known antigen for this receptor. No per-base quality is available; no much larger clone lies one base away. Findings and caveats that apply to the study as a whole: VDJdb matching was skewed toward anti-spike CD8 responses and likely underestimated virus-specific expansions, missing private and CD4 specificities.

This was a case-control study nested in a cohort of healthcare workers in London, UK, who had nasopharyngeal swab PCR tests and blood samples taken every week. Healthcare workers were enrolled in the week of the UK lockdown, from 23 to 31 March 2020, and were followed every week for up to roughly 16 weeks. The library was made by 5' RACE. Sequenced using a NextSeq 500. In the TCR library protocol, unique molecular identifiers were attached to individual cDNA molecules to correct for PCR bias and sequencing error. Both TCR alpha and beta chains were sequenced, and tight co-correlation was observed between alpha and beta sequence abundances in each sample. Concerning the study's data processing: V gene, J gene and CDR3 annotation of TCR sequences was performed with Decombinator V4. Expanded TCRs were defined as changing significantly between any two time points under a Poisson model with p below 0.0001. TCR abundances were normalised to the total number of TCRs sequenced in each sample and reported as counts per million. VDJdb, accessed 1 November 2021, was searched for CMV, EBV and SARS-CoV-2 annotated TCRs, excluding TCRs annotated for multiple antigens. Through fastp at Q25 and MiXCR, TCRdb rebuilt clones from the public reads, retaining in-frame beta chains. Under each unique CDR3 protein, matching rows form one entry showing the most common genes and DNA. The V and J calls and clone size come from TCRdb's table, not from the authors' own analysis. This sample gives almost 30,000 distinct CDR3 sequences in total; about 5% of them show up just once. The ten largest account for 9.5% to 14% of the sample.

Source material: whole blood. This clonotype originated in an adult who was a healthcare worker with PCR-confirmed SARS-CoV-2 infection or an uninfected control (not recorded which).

The DNA sequence follows: TGCGCCAGCAGCAAGGGGACAGGAGCTACCTACGAGCAGTACTTC. Translation gives CASSKGTGATYEQYF. Here the chain combines TRBV4-3 and TRBJ2-7, with 8 bases matching TRBD1. Per the germline V gene, LGHNA is the CDR1 and YSLEER is the CDR2. Trimming takes 5 bases off V and 2 bases off J; junction bases not matched to a gene: 8. Inclusive of the bounding cysteine and phenylalanine, the CDR3 is 15 residues long. Of the read, only the CDR3 DNA is kept; its 45 bases are in frame from base 1.